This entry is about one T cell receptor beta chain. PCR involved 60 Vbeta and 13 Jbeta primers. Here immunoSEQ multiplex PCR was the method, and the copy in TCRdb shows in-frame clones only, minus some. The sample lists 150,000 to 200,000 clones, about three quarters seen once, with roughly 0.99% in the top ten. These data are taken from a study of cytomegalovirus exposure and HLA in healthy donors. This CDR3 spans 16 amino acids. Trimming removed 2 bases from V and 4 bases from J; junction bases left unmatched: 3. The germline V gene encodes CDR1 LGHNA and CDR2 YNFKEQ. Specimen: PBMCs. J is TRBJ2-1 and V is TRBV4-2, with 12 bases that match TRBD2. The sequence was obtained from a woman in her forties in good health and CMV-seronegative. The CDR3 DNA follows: TGTGCCAGCAGCCAACCCGGACTAGCGGGATACAATGAGCAGTTCTTC. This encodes CASSQPGLAGYNEQFF.